This T cell receptor beta chain is from a study of T cells in Graves' hyperthyroidism and ophthalmopathy. Germline assignment: CDR1 SGDLS and CDR2 YYNGEE. The CDR3 is 15 residues long. V shed 0 bases and J shed 3 bases, with 9 bases lying between them. Authors of the study amplified TCR beta CDR3 regions from RNA transcripts. HTBI primers were used for first-round RT-PCR of the TCR CDR3. TCRdb passed the multiplex PCR reads through MiXCR, listing each CDR3 protein once. The sample records approximately 490,000 distinct CDR3 sequences, roughly 23% being singletons. This clonotype was detected only a few times.

This TCR was sampled from a woman in her seventies with Graves' ophthalmopathy. The specimen sequenced was blood. V and J are TRBV9 and TRBJ2-2; D is ambiguous. DNA of the CDR3: TGTGCCAGCAGCGTAGTGGGCTTGGACACCGGGGAGCTGTTTTTT. Translating it yields CASSVVGLDTGELFF.